This T cell receptor beta chain derives from a study of T cell responses to AZD1222 COVID-19 vaccine. Study-wide results and caveats: Clonal diversity was possibly underestimated; the donors were predominantly white British and more often female. Nearly half of spike-specific TCRs reportedly go after variant regions that carry no mutations.

With respect to this clone: Its antigen is unidentified.

The method was immunoSEQ multiplex PCR; TCRdb's version includes in-frame clones alone and lacks a portion of them. The table has about 110,000 clones, approximately 89% seen once. The receptor's source is an adult in good health. The sequencing used peripheral blood, collected on day 0 of MenACWY control vaccination.

The CDR3 DNA is TGTGCCAGCAGTGAGGACACCGTCTATGGCTACACCTTC. This encodes CASSEDTVYGYTF. V usage is TRBV2 and J usage is TRBJ1-2; maybe TRBD1 (5 bases). V lost 3 bases and J lost 4, with 9 bases in between. The germline V gene has CDR1 SNHLY and CDR2 FYNNEI. The CDR3 loop spans 13 amino acids. The full variable domain, with the rest looked up from reference TRBV2 and TRBJ1-2, is EPEVTQTPSHQVTQMGQEVILRCVPISNHLYFYWYRQILGQKVEFLVSFYNNEISEKSEIFDDQFSVERPDGSNFTLKIRSTKLEDSAMYFCASSEDTVYGYTFGSGTRLTVV.